This T cell receptor beta chain originates from a study of T-cell memory formation after mild COVID-19. Whole-study results and caveats: CD4+ contracting clones were found mainly in CM and EM, and CD8+ ones in EMRA. Within pre-infection memory, some responding clones were found, suggesting cross-reactive memory joined.

Of note for this clonotype: Antigen specificity is unknown.

From the 5' RACE reads, TCRdb called clonotypes with MiXCR, one entry per CDR3 protein. The sample gives around 300,000 distinct CDR3 sequences, 14% of which show up once; around 20% is in the top ten. Source material: PBMCs or a T cell subset sorted from them (not recorded which). This receptor was identified in a man aged 18 to 29 who had mild COVID-19 (a few samples of this study predate the infection). Cell type and time point are not known.

CDR3 bases: TGTGCCAGCAGCTTAGTAGGAGAGGGCAATCAGCCCCAGCATTTT. This translates into CASSLVGEGNQPQHF. This chain connects TRBV7-2 to TRBJ1-5; no clear D. The CDR3 runs to 15 residues. Germline assignment: CDR1 SGHTA and CDR2 FQGNSA. The V and J ends lost 1 base and 2 bases respectively, with 9 bases between them.